The 26 T cell receptor beta chains presented below share a single source sample, sequenced in a study of shared clonotypes between healthy human individuals. TCRdb's copy holds only in-frame clones and misses some; the assay was immunoSEQ multiplex PCR. The sample has millions of clones; about 92% are singletons. Naivety among CD8 cells was defined by CD45RO negativity and positive CCR7 selection, thereby excluding terminally differentiated effector memory CD45RA+ cells. The sample was naive CD8+ T cells from PBMCs. The receptors stem from a man between 18 and 35 years old in good health. Some clones in this sample may be carry-over from other donors' samples.

The chain has TRBV7-9 and TRBJ2-2; 8 bases are a match to TRBD1. The CDR3 covers 15 residues. V lost 3 bases to trimming and J lost 2 bases; unmatched junction nucleotides: 2. Per germline, CDR1 SEHNR and CDR2 FQNEAQ (reference sequence). The CDR3 is CASSFGQGNTGELFF. Written as DNA, the CDR3 is TGTGCCAGCAGCTTTGGACAGGGAAACACCGGGGAGCTGTTTTTT.

This chain links TRBV11-2 with TRBJ2-7; no clear D gene. Germline V CDR1 and CDR2: SGHAT, FQNNGV. Trimming removed 2 bases from V and 2 bases from J, with 10 bases in between. The CDR3 length is 14 residues. The CDR3 reads CASSLPLLPYEQYF. The CDR3 DNA is TGTGCCAGCAGCTTACCTCTCCTTCCCTACGAGCAGTACTTC.

The chain couples TRBV6-5 to TRBJ2-7, with D perhaps matching TRBD1 or TRBD2 (5 bases each). Germline assignment: CDR1 MNHEY and CDR2 SVGAGI. V was pared by 6 bases and J by 2 bases, with 11 bases between. The CDR3 runs to 13 residues. CDR3 DNA sequence: TGTGCCAGCAGACCCGGGGCGACCTACGAGCAGTACTTC. This codes for CASRPGATYEQYF.

The genes are TRBV9 and TRBJ2-2; D is unresolved. V was clipped by 2 bases and J by 4 bases, with 12 bases between them. Germline CDR1 is SGDLS and CDR2 is YYNGEE. The CDR3 contains 15 residues. For the CDR3, the DNA is TGTGCCAGCAGCGTCGCTAAAACCCTCACCGGGGAGCTGTTTTTT. Translation: CASSVAKTLTGELFF.

In this sample, this clone turned up once. This chain connects TRBV7-9 to TRBJ2-5, with D tentatively TRBD1 or TRBD2 (5 bases each). Germline-derived CDR1 and CDR2 are SEHNR and FQNEAQ (reference sequence). This CDR3 contains 16 residues. V lost 5 bases to trimming and J lost 0 bases, with 16 bases between them. The CDR3 nucleotides read TGTGCCAGCAGCCCTAACGCCGGGGACGACCAAGAGACCCAGTACTTC. The encoded protein is CASSPNAGDDQETQYF.

In DNA, the CDR3 is TGTGCCAGCAGCCCCTGGAAGGGTCCATACAATGAGCAGTTCTTC. This encodes CASSPWKGPYNEQFF. This chain joins TRBV7-2 and TRBJ2-1, with no clear D. The germline V gene has CDR1 SGHTA and CDR2 FQGNSA. V gave up 5 bases and J gave up 4 bases, with 15 bases separating them. This CDR3 comprises 15 residues.

The CDR3 spells CAISDLRGGTYNEQFF. The CDR3 DNA is TGTGCCATCAGCGACCTTCGGGGCGGGACTTACAATGAGCAGTTCTTC. The V and J genes are TRBV10-3 and TRBJ2-1; D may be TRBD2 (6 bases). Germline V gene data show CDR1 as ENHRY and CDR2 as SYGVKD. The CDR3 has 16 residues. Trimming left V 6 bases short and J 4 bases short, with 19 bases between.

The J gene is TRBJ2-1, the V gene TRBV7-9, with 11 bases lining up with TRBD2. Germline CDR1 and CDR2: SEHNR and FQNEAQ (reference sequence). The CDR3 loop spans 16 amino acids. V lost 6 bases, J lost 3 bases, and 7 bases stayed unmatched. Here the CDR3 reads CASRSSSGRNYNEQFF. The CDR3, as DNA: TGTGCCAGCAGATCTTCTAGCGGGAGGAACTACAATGAGCAGTTCTTC.

This clone came up a few times. This chain links TRBV30 with TRBJ1-1, with 7 bases aligning to TRBD1. From germline, CDR1 is GTSNPN and CDR2 SVGIG (reference sequence). The V segment lost 2 bases and the J segment 2 bases; nucleotides outside the gene matches: 5. This CDR3 is built from 14 residues. The CDR3 spells CAWSSGGINTEAFF. The CDR3 DNA reads TGTGCCTGGAGTTCAGGGGGAATTAACACTGAAGCTTTCTTT. Full variable domain (missing parts from reference TRBV30 and TRBJ1-1): SQTIHQWPATLVQPVGSPLSLECTVEGTSNPNLYWYRQAAGRGLQLLFYSVGIGQISSEVPQNLSASRPQDRQFILSSKKLLLSDSGFYLCAWSSGGINTEAFFGQGTRLTVV.

CDR3 sequence (DNA): TGTGCCAGCAGTCCTAGCGGCGGAAAAGAGACCCAGTACTTC. The encoded protein is CASSPSGGKETQYF. The chain joins TRBV6-5 to TRBJ2-5, with 7 positions matching TRBD2. Losses at the gene ends were 5 bases for V and 3 bases for J; bases not matched to a gene: 6. The CDR3 consists of 14 residues. Germline V gives CDR1 MNHEY, CDR2 SVGAGI.

In its sample, this clone was seen a few times. The rearrangement uses TRBV7-6 and TRBJ1-1; D might be TRBD1 (6 bases). The ends were cut back, 4 bases at V and 3 bases at J, with 15 bases in the middle. The V gene's germline CDR1 is SGHVS and CDR2 FNYEAQ. The CDR3 runs to 15 residues. The CDR3 DNA follows: TGTGCCAGCAGCTCTCGGGGGACATTTGACACTGAAGCTTTCTTT. This codes for CASSSRGTFDTEAFF.

This sequence joins TRBV11-2 and TRBJ2-3; D call uncertain. Germline V gene lookup returns CDR1 SGHAT and CDR2 FQNNGV. Between the trimmed V and J ends, which lost 1 base and 4 bases, there was a span of 9 bases. This CDR3 is 14 amino acids long. This chain's CDR3 is CASSLALAPDTQYF. CDR3 coding DNA: TGTGCCAGCAGCTTAGCCCTGGCCCCAGATACGCAGTATTTT. Using reference TRBV11-2 and TRBJ2-3 for the parts outside the CDR3, the full variable domain is EAGVAQSPRYKIIEKRQSVAFWCNPISGHATLYWYQQILGQGPKLLIQFQNNGVVDDSQLPKDRFSAERLKGVDSTLKIQPAKLEDSAVYLCASSLALAPDTQYFGPGTRLTVL.

The chain is built from TRBV5-4 and TRBJ2-7; tentative D call: TRBD2 (5 bases). The CDR3 consists of 15 residues. Per the germline V gene, CDR1 is SGHNT and CDR2 is YYREEE (reference sequence). Deletions cut 4 bases from V and 2 bases from J, with 16 bases between. The CDR3 region has the DNA TGTGCCAGCAGCGGCCCGGACTCCCATCCCTACGAGCAGTACTTC. Translation gives CASSGPDSHPYEQYF.

V gene TRBV27 combines with J gene TRBJ2-7; D gene uncertain. Germline V gene data show CDR1 as MNHEY and CDR2 as SMNVEV (reference sequence). V lost 2 bases and J lost 2, with 10 bases in between. The CDR3 contains 14 residues. CDR3 DNA sequence: TGTGCCAGCAGTTTAACGGACGGAGCCTACGAGCAGTACTTC. It codes for CASSLTDGAYEQYF.

In its sample, this clone was seen once. The chain has TRBV13 and TRBJ2-5, with D possibly matching TRBD2 (5 bases). This CDR3 has 15 residues. V lost 4 bases, J lost 4 bases, and 16 bases lay in between. The V gene's germline CDR1 is PRHDT and CDR2 FYEKMQ (reference sequence). CDR3 bases: TGTGCCAGCAGCTATAGACGGGTCGGAGGAGAGACCCAGTACTTC. Translated, it gives CASSYRRVGGETQYF.

This chain links TRBV7-9 with TRBJ2-1; D is undetermined. V gave up 3 bases and J gave up 2 bases, with 5 bases separating them. The CDR3 contains 13 residues. Looked up from germline, CDR1 is SEHNR and CDR2 is FQNEAQ (reference sequence). CDR3 in amino acids: CASSFSTYNEQFF. Written as DNA, the CDR3 is TGTGCCAGCAGCTTTTCTACCTACAATGAGCAGTTCTTC.

The V gene is TRBV7-9, the J gene TRBJ2-3; 13 nucleotides line up with TRBD2. V lost 1 base, J lost 2 bases, and 3 bases stayed unmatched. Germline CDR1 is SEHNR and CDR2 is FQNEAQ (reference sequence). This CDR3 comprises 17 residues. CDR3 nucleotides: TGTGCCAGCAGCTTAGGGACTAGCGGGAGATACACAGATACGCAGTATTTT. Protein: CASSLGTSGRYTDTQYF.

CDR3 amino acids: CASSLGGDYNEQFF. CDR3 DNA: TGTGCCAGCAGCTTAGGGGGTGACTACAATGAGCAGTTCTTC. This chain joins TRBV11-1 and TRBJ2-1; no clear D gene. Germline V gives CDR1 SGHAT, CDR2 FQDESV (reference sequence). Trimming removed 1 base from V and 3 bases from J, with 7 bases in between. The CDR3 length is 14 residues.

The rearrangement uses TRBV27 and TRBJ2-7; D is undetermined. Trimming shortened V by 4 bases and J by 0 bases, and 10 bases separated the two germline ends. Germline CDR1 and CDR2: MNHEY and SMNVEV (reference sequence). The CDR3 length is 14 residues. The CDR3 protein is CASSSTLSSYEQYF. The CDR3 region has the DNA TGTGCCAGCAGTTCGACACTGAGCTCCTACGAGCAGTACTTC.

This chain connects TRBV6-5 to TRBJ1-5, with D unresolved. Germline values: CDR1 MNHEY, CDR2 SVGAGI. The V end was cut by 2 bases, the J end by 1 base, with 9 bases between. The CDR3 has 15 amino acids. CDR3 region: CASSYRARSNQPQHF. The CDR3 bases are TGTGCCAGCAGTTACCGGGCGAGGAGCAATCAGCCCCAGCATTTT.

V is TRBV9 and J is TRBJ1-1, with TRBD1 as a possible D gene (5 bases). The germline V gene has CDR1 SGDLS and CDR2 YYNGEE. The CDR3 runs to 16 residues. V shed 4 bases and J shed 1 base, with 17 bases lying between them. This chain's CDR3 is CASSPGAQGRNTEAFF. Written as DNA, the CDR3 is TGTGCCAGCAGCCCCGGGGCGCAAGGCCGGAACACTGAAGCTTTCTTT.

The chain has TRBV7-6 and TRBJ2-7; the D is unclear. This CDR3 comprises 13 residues. Germline CDR1 and CDR2: SGHVS and FNYEAQ. Between the trimmed V and J ends, which lost 3 bases and 2 bases, there was a span of 8 bases. The CDR3 sequence is CASSFAGAYEQYF. The CDR3 coding sequence is TGTGCCAGCAGCTTCGCTGGGGCCTACGAGCAGTACTTC.

CDR3 DNA: TGCGCCAGCAGTCCCGAGCGCCTCGCGAACACCGGGGAGCTGTTTTTT. Translating it yields CASSPERLANTGELFF. This sequence joins TRBV4-1 and TRBJ2-2; D gene unclear. V lost 6 bases and J 0 bases, leaving 14 bases between the germline ends. The CDR3 contains 16 residues. Germline V gene lookup returns CDR1 MGHRA and CDR2 YSYEKL.

The chain joins TRBV5-5 to TRBJ2-6, with D maybe TRBD1 (6 bases). CDR1 is SGHKS and CDR2 is YYEKEE in the germline V gene (reference sequence). The CDR3 runs to 19 residues. Trimming stripped 3 bases from V and 0 bases from J, with 19 bases between. This CDR3 is CASSWNRDNPNSGANVLTF. The CDR3 DNA reads as TGTGCCAGCAGCTGGAATCGGGACAACCCCAACTCTGGGGCCAACGTCCTGACTTTC.

V is TRBV29-1 and J is TRBJ2-7, with 8 bases fitting TRBD2. The CDR3 totals 13 residues. Germline V lookup: CDR1 SQVTM, CDR2 ANQGSEA. V trimming: 5 bases; J trimming: 3 bases; junction bases outside the gene matches: 6. CDR3 loop: CSVRSGRIYEQYF. The CDR3, as DNA: TGCAGCGTTAGGAGCGGGAGAATCTACGAGCAGTACTTC.

The V and J genes are TRBV9 and TRBJ2-6, with no clear D. This CDR3 contains 14 residues. V gave up 4 bases and J gave up 0 bases, with 5 bases separating them. The germline gives CDR1 SGDLS, CDR2 YYNGEE. In DNA, the CDR3 is TGTGCCAGCAGCTCTATCTCTGGGGCCAACGTCCTGACTTTC. This gives the protein CASSSISGANVLTF.